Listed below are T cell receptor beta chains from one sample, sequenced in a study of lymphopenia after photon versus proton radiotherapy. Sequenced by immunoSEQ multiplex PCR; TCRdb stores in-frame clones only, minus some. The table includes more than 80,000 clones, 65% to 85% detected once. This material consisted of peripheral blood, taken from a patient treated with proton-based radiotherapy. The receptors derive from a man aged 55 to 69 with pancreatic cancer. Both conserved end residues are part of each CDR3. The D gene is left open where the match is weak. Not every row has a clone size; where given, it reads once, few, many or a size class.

DNA: TGTGCCAGTACCCCCGGGGGAGGGTTTCAGGGTCCCCAGCATTTT
CDR3: CASTPGGGFQGPQHF
D: NA
J: TRBJ1-5
V: TRBV19
size: NA

DNA: TGTGCCAGCAGTTTAAGGGGCCTAGCGGGAGCCAAAGAGACCCAGTACTTC
CDR3: CASSLRGLAGAKETQYF
D: TRBD2
J: TRBJ2-5
V: TRBV28
size: once

DNA: TGTGCCAGCAGCCTCTCCGCCTACGAGCAGTACTTC
CDR3: CASSLSAYEQYF
D: NA
J: TRBJ2-7
V: TRBV28
size: few

DNA: TGTGCCTGGTCTAAAACAGGAATCTCTGGAAACACCATATATTTT
CDR3: CAWSKTGISGNTIYF
D: NA
J: TRBJ1-3
V: TRBV30
size: NA

DNA: TGTGCCAGCAGCTTAGGAGGGGGCAAAAGCTCTGGAAACACCATATATTTT
CDR3: CASSLGGGKSSGNTIYF
D: TRBD1
J: TRBJ1-3
V: TRBV7-9
size: NA

DNA: TGCGCCAGCAGCTCCGGGACAGGTCCCTCTGGGGCCAACGTCCTGACTTTC
CDR3: CASSSGTGPSGANVLTF
D: TRBD1
J: TRBJ2-6
V: TRBV5-1
size: NA

DNA: TGTGCCAGTAGTATAAGTCGTGGGTCCCCCTACGAGCAGTACTTC
CDR3: CASSISRGSPYEQYF
D: NA
J: TRBJ2-7
V: TRBV19
size: NA

DNA: TGCGCCAGCACCGGGTTCAATGAGCAGTTCTTC
CDR3: CASTGFNEQFF
D: NA
J: TRBJ2-1
V: TRBV5-1
size: few

DNA: TGTGCCAGCAGTTGGGGTACGGGACGGGAGACCCAGTACTTC
CDR3: CASSWGTGRETQYF
D: NA
J: TRBJ2-5
V: TRBV2
size: NA

DNA: TGTGCCAGCAGCTTTACAGGGGAGGTCACCGGGGAGCTGTTTTTT
CDR3: CASSFTGEVTGELFF
D: NA
J: TRBJ2-2
V: TRBV11-1
size: NA

DNA: TGTGCCAGCAGTTCAGCCGGCCCTTTGTACGAGCAGTACTTC
CDR3: CASSSAGPLYEQYF
D: NA
J: TRBJ2-7
V: TRBV28
size: NA

DNA: TGTGCCAGTGGATCTTTCGGGCCCCAGCATTTT
CDR3: CASGSFGPQHF
D: NA
J: TRBJ1-5
V: TRBV19
size: NA

DNA: TGTGCCAGCAGCCGAACTGGCGGGCGGCAGGAGCAGTTCTTC
CDR3: CASSRTGGRQEQFF
D: NA
J: TRBJ2-1
V: TRBV11-3
size: NA

DNA: TGTGCCAGCAGGACAGGGTTGAGCAATCAGCCCCAGCATTTT
CDR3: CASRTGLSNQPQHF
D: TRBD1
J: TRBJ1-5
V: TRBV27
size: NA

DNA: TGTGCCAGCAGCCTACGTCCCAGTCAATTGTCTGAAGCTTTCTTT
CDR3: CASSLRPSQLSEAFF
D: NA
J: TRBJ1-1
V: TRBV27
size: NA

DNA: TGTGCCAGCAGCGCGGGACCGAGACTAGGACCCCAAGAGACCCAGTACTTC
CDR3: CASSAGPRLGPQETQYF
D: NA
J: TRBJ2-5
V: TRBV11-3
size: NA